This TCR beta chain was recovered during a study of T cells in Graves' hyperthyroidism and ophthalmopathy. Overall study: Initial diagnosis, before any treatment, was when peripheral blood was collected.

This CDR3 region has 13 residues. Germline V lookup: CDR1 MNHNS, CDR2 SASEGT. V trimming: 6 bases; J trimming: 3 bases; junction bases outside the gene matches: 3. RNA transcripts provided the source from which TCR beta CDR3 regions were amplified. The HTBI primer set was used in a first-round RT-PCR of the TCR CDR3. TCRdb redid the calling of the multiplex PCR reads with MiXCR, one entry per CDR3 protein. The sample includes 500,000 to 650,000 distinct CDR3 sequences, roughly a sixth seen only once; the top ten take roughly 18%. Each person with ophthalmopathy scored at least 3 on the Clinical Activity Score, reached NOSPECS grade 4 or higher, and had been ill under 3 months. Reasons for excluding patients were uncontrolled infection, other autoimmune disease, pregnancy or lactation. Extraction of PBMCs used under 13 ml of fresh peripheral blood. This clonotype occurred many times.

The clonotype comes from a woman younger than 35 with Graves' ophthalmopathy. The chain couples TRBV6-1 to TRBJ1-2, with 8 bases matching TRBD1. Sequences were obtained from blood. CDR3 bases: TGTGCCAGCAGGAAGACAGGGGACTATGGCTACACCTTC. This translates into CASRKTGDYGYTF.